This T cell receptor beta chain was found in a study of blood T cell repertoires in COVID-19. Original analysis: Nucleated cell number was recorded as an estimate derived from reference gene primer amplification. Profiling relied on immunoSEQ multiplex PCR, and the TCRdb table lists in-frame clones only, not all of them. That table supplies the V and J calls and clone size; D and trimming were determined from the DNA. Of 150,000 to 200,000 clones listed, about 86% are singletons. Germline values: CDR1 SGHNT, CDR2 YYREEE (reference sequence). This CDR3 region has 12 residues. Trimming removed 5 bases at V and 0 bases at J, with 5 bases between.

The TCR originated in a man aged 45-60 years with active or convalescent COVID-19. The chain recombines TRBV5-4 with TRBJ1-1; D is undetermined. The sample comprised peripheral blood. The CDR3 here is CASRAMNTEAFF. CDR3 nucleotides: TGTGCCAGCAGAGCTATGAACACTGAAGCTTTCTTT.